A selection of T cell receptor beta chains follows, all from one sample in a study of blood T cell repertoires in COVID-19. Sequencing was performed with immunoSEQ multiplex PCR; in TCRdb, only in-frame clones are kept and a portion is missing. Of about 200,000 clones in the sample, around 80% were seen once. Input material: peripheral blood. The receptors were sampled from a woman in her 70s with acute or convalescent COVID-19. The CDR3 runs from the conserved cysteine through the conserved F or W. The D gene is left open where the match is weak. Clone size is shown for a subset of rows, as once, few, many or a class of expanded clone.

>once|TRBV5-1|TRBD1|TRBJ1-4
TGCGCCAGCAGCTTGGGCCCCCCGGGACAGGGTGCCACTAATGAAAAACTGTTTTTT
CASSLGPPGQGATNEKLFF
>-|TRBV21-1|-|TRBJ2-7
TGTGCCAGCAGCAGGCTAGCGGGAGGGCCCCACGAGCAGTACTTC
CASSRLAGGPHEQYF
>-|TRBV27|TRBD1|TRBJ1-2
TGTGCCAGCAGACCCTCCGGGACAGATGGCTACACCTTC
CASRPSGTDGYTF
>-|TRBV7-3|-|TRBJ2-1
TGTGCCAGCAGCTTAACCGGGACTCCCTACAATGAGCAGTTCTTC
CASSLTGTPYNEQFF
>-|TRBV14|-|TRBJ1-1
TGTGCCAGCAGCACACAGGGGAACACTGAAGCTTTCTTT
CASSTQGNTEAFF
>-|TRBV9|TRBD1|TRBJ1-1
TGTGCCAGCAGCGTAGCGGTTCAGGGGGCTACTGAAGCTTTCTTT
CASSVAVQGATEAFF
>-|TRBV28|TRBD1|TRBJ2-7
TGTGCCAGCACCCAAGCCGGGACAGATTACGAGCAGTACTTC
CASTQAGTDYEQYF
>-|TRBV28|TRBD1|TRBJ2-4
TGTGCCAGCAGTCCGGGGACAGGGGGCGGCATTCAGTACTTC
CASSPGTGGGIQYF
>many|TRBV29-1|-|TRBJ2-7
TGCAGTGTCGGCGGCAGATCCTACGAGCAGTACTTC
CSVGGRSYEQYF
>-|TRBV19|-|TRBJ1-5
TGTGCCAGTAGTATCGGGGGGGACGTATATAGCAATCAGCCCCAGCATTTT
CASSIGGDVYSNQPQHF
>-|TRBV18|-|TRBJ2-6
TGTGCCAGCTCACCACTCCGCCCCAGGGAAACCTTTGGGGCCAACGTCCTGACTTTC
CASSPLRPRETFGANVLTF
>-|TRBV7-9|TRBD2|TRBJ2-5
TGTGCCAGCAGCTACGGACTAGCGGGAGGGCCTTGGGAGACCCAGTACTTC
CASSYGLAGGPWETQYF
>-|TRBV28|-|TRBJ1-2
TGTGCCGCGGGGGGAGCAGCGGGCGGCTACACCTTC
CAAGGAAGGYTF
>once|TRBV5-1|-|TRBJ2-3
TGCGCCAGCAGCTTGGTGTCAGGCTCTAGCACAGATACGCAGTATTTT
CASSLVSGSSTDTQYF
>-|TRBV11-3|-|TRBJ2-1
TGTGCCAGCAGCTTAGCCCCGGCCAGGGAGCAGTTCTTC
CASSLAPAREQFF
>-|TRBV2|TRBD1|TRBJ2-1
TGTGCCAGCAGTAAGGACAGGGACAATGAGCAGTTCTTC
CASSKDRDNEQFF
>once|TRBV6-5|-|TRBJ2-2
TGTGCCACCGCGGACGGACTGAACACCGGGGAGCTGTTTTTT
CATADGLNTGELFF
>-|TRBV4-1|-|TRBJ2-1
TGCGCCAGCAGCCAAACGCCCGGGTTCCCTATGGATGAGCAGTTCTTC
CASSQTPGFPMDEQFF
>-|TRBV7-3|TRBD2|TRBJ2-3
TGTGCCAGCAGCCTGTCCCCCCTAGCGGGAGGTTCCGATACGCAGTATTTT
CASSLSPLAGGSDTQYF
>-|TRBV11-2|TRBD2|TRBJ2-1
TGTGCCAGCAGCTTAGGCCTAGCGGGAGGTGAGCAGTTCTTC
CASSLGLAGGEQFF
>-|TRBV7-8|TRBD2|TRBJ2-1
TGTGCCAGCAGCTTAGGGCTAGCGGGAGTCTTCCACAATGAGCAGTTCTTC
CASSLGLAGVFHNEQFF
>-|TRBV29-1|TRBD2|TRBJ2-3
TGCAGCGTCGCCAATACCCCCGGGGCCGGGGGGGATACGCAGTATTTT
CSVANTPGAGGDTQYF
>-|TRBV7-3|-|TRBJ2-7
TGTGCCAGCAACCAGGGTCCCTCCTACGAGCAGTACTTC
CASNQGPSYEQYF
>many|TRBV6-1|-|TRBJ1-2
TGTGCCAGCAGTGAAGCCGGTACAGTCTATGGCTACACCTTC
CASSEAGTVYGYTF
>-|TRBV28|-|TRBJ2-1
TGTGCCAGCACCGACTGGTACAATGAGCAGTTCTTC
CASTDWYNEQFF
>few|TRBV5-1|TRBD1|TRBJ1-1
TGCGCCAGCAGCTTGGGGACAGGGGGCAACACTGAAGCTTTCTTT
CASSLGTGGNTEAFF
>-|TRBV9|-|TRBJ1-3
TGTGCCAGCAGCGAGCAGGGTCGTGGAAACACCATATATTTT
CASSEQGRGNTIYF
>-|TRBV15|-|TRBJ1-2
TGTGCCACCACCCCGACACAGCAGCTCTATGGCTACACCTTC
CATTPTQQLYGYTF
>-|TRBV7-9|-|TRBJ2-5
TGTGCCAGCAGCTTAGGTAGCGGAATATTAGAGACCCAGTACTTC
CASSLGSGILETQYF
>-|TRBV5-1|TRBD1|TRBJ1-2
TGCGCCAGCAGCTTGGAGGGGGCCTATGGCTACACCTTC
CASSLEGAYGYTF
>-|TRBV27|TRBD1|TRBJ1-6
TGTGCCAGCAGTAGGACAGGGGGTAATAATTCACCCCTCCACTTT
CASSRTGGNNSPLHF
>-|TRBV6-5|-|TRBJ2-5
TGTGCCAGCAGTTCCTGGACACAAGAGACCCAGTACTTC
CASSSWTQETQYF
>-|TRBV28|TRBD1|TRBJ2-1
TGTGCCAGCTGTCCCGGGACAGGGGGCTACAATGAGCAGTTCTTC
CASCPGTGGYNEQFF
>-|TRBV11-3|-|TRBJ2-2
TGTGCCAGCAGCTTAGAGACCCTGGGAGCGAACACCGGGGAGCTGTTTTTT
CASSLETLGANTGELFF
>once|TRBV5-5|-|TRBJ1-6
TGTGCCAGCAGACCGGCGGAGGGTTCACCCCTCCACTTT
CASRPAEGSPLHF
>-|TRBV5-1|TRBD2|TRBJ2-1
TGCGCCAGCAGCGGTACTAGCGGGAGTTACAATGAGCAGTTCTTC
CASSGTSGSYNEQFF
>-|TRBV3-1/TRBV3-2|TRBD2|TRBJ2-7
TGTGCCAGCATCGGCGGGAGCTACGAGCAGTACTTC
CASIGGSYEQYF
>-|TRBV6-5|-|TRBJ2-2
TGTGCCAGCAGACTAAGTACGAGTGGCACCGGGGAGCTGTTTTTT
CASRLSTSGTGELFF
>-|TRBV7-7|TRBD2|TRBJ2-1
TGTGCCAGCAGCTTAGCGCGGGGGGCGGACAATGAGCAGTTCTTC
CASSLARGADNEQFF
>-|TRBV7-2|TRBD1|TRBJ2-7
TGTGCCAGCAGCGAGGCGCCAGGGGGCGGTGAGCAGTACTTC
CASSEAPGGGEQYF
>-|TRBV5-6|-|TRBJ2-3
TGTGCCAGCAGCTTTTATGGGGCTAGGGAAACAGATACGCAGTATTTT
CASSFYGARETDTQYF
>-|TRBV9|-|TRBJ2-2
TGTGCCAGCAGCGTGACTCTCACCGGGGAGCTGTTTTTT
CASSVTLTGELFF
>few|TRBV5-6|TRBD1|TRBJ1-3
TGTGCCAGCAGCTTGGAGACAGGGGCGCGGGGAAACACCATATATTTT
CASSLETGARGNTIYF
>-|TRBV10-3|-|TRBJ1-2
TGTGCCGTCAGGAGGGACACTTATGGCTACACCTTC
CAVRRDTYGYTF
>-|TRBV5-1|TRBD1|TRBJ1-2
TGCGCCAGCGCTGGGACAGAAGATGGCTACACCTTC
CASAGTEDGYTF
>-|TRBV11-1|-|TRBJ2-2
TGTGCCAGCAGTCGGAACAGGGCGCCCGGGGAGCTGTTTTTT
CASSRNRAPGELFF
>-|TRBV27|-|TRBJ2-7
TGTGCCAGCAGTTTTATCGGGAGCTCCTACGAGCAGTACTTC
CASSFIGSSYEQYF
>few|TRBV6-6|-|TRBJ1-2
TGTGCCAGCACTTTCAGGGTTTTACGTGGCTACACCTTC
CASTFRVLRGYTF
>once|TRBV2|-|TRBJ2-3
TGTGCCAGCAACAAAGACAGCTACACAGATACGCAGTATTTT
CASNKDSYTDTQYF
>-|TRBV3-1/TRBV3-2|-|TRBJ1-1
TGTGCCAGCAGCCAAGGCGGGTCGGAGGAAGCTTTCTTT
CASSQGGSEEAFF
>-|TRBV30|-|TRBJ1-4
TGTGCCTGGAGTGATGCAGAGGCCTATAATGAAAAACTGTTTTTT
CAWSDAEAYNEKLFF
>-|TRBV2|-|TRBJ2-5
TGTGCCAGCAGTGTCGACAGTCAAGAGACCCAGTACTTC
CASSVDSQETQYF
>-|TRBV7-6|-|TRBJ1-5
TGTGCCAGCAGCTTTCTAGCCAATCAGCCCCAGCATTTT
CASSFLANQPQHF
>few|TRBV5-8|-|TRBJ2-1
TGTGCCAGCAGCTCGGTAAGGGGAGGTGAGCAGTTCTTC
CASSSVRGGEQFF
>-|TRBV5-1|-|TRBJ1-2
TGCGCCAGCAGCTTGGTTTCCGCTAACTATGGCTACACCTTC
CASSLVSANYGYTF
>few|TRBV3-1/TRBV3-2|-|TRBJ1-3
TGTGCCAGCAGCCAAGATCTAGAACTCTCTGGAAACACCATATATTTT
CASSQDLELSGNTIYF
>-|TRBV6-4|-|TRBJ2-7
TGTGCCAGCAGTGACTTCCCAGGTTCCTACGAGCAGTACTTC
CASSDFPGSYEQYF